This TCR beta chain was captured in a study of cytomegalovirus exposure and HLA in healthy donors (dated by TCRdb to the late 2010s). Study-level background: An earlier analysis of a few hundred of the donors reported approximately 260 Gb of sequence data and around 110 million unique TCR beta sequences obtained from some 170 million T cells. Approximately 300 gigabases of sequencing data and some 85 million unique TCR sequences were included in an early release covering roughly 700 HLA-typed donors. Among the roughly 410 genotyped donors, around 79% belonged to the genetic ancestry cluster associated with self-reported Caucasian donors. The study aimed to test whether signatures of past pathogen exposure could be identified by cataloging public T cell receptors. The study profiled the T cell repertoires of 500 to 800 subjects by immunosequencing and related them to cytomegalovirus serostatus. Besides the first cohort of about 730 subjects, a separate validation cohort made up of some 110 different subjects was used. To predict cytomegalovirus infection status, the study brought together high-throughput TCR immunosequencing, statistical association of individual TCRs with disease status, and machine learning. To study patterns of TCR occurrence, a later analysis re-analyzed previously published TCR beta repertoires from 666 donors and added high-resolution HLA genotyping. Rather than using new phenotypic data, the later analysis identified candidate immune exposures from TCR beta sequences and from how often those sequences occurred across donors. An earlier analysis of 587 of the donors applied high-throughput TCR beta sequencing to assess whether each TCR beta V gene segment acted as functional or pseudogenic. Donor age, sex, ethnicity and CMV serostatus were collected together with the repertoire data. A later genetic analysis took genome-wide SNP genotypes for about 55% of the roughly 700 donors and used that subset as a discovery cohort. Every repertoire in the discovery cohort had been generated on one and the same sequencing platform. HLA typing included class I and class II loci at four-digit resolution. Typing coverage differed by locus: A, B, C, DRB1 and DQB1 were typed in about 629-640 donors, DQA1 in approximately 520, DPA1 in some 610, and DPB1 in around 490. Roughly 5 DR-DQ haplotypes were handled as single units for association and clustering because linkage in the cohort was strong. On average, around 240,000 unique TCR beta nucleotide sequences were sequenced per donor among more than 350 genotyped donors of the cohort, with roughly 20% of those sequences being non-productive.

The library came from the immunoSEQ multiplex PCR assay. For the multiplex PCR, a mixture combining 60 forward primers for TCR Vbeta segments and 13 reverse primers for TCR Jbeta segments was used. The CDR3 region of rearranged TCR beta genes was amplified from genomic DNA by a multiplex PCR assay. The amplified TCR beta libraries were sequenced on the Illumina HiSeq System as 87-base-pair reads. The original methods were these. A later analysis counted tens of millions of unique TCR beta chains across the 640 or so repertoires, and approximately 11 million of these chains were shared by at least two donors. Raw reads were error-corrected and collapsed into unique sequences by a nearest-neighbor algorithm in which closely related sequences were merged to remove PCR and sequencing errors. To assign V, D and J gene segments, CDR3 sequences were aligned to IMGT reference sequences. Each retained sequence needed at least a six-nucleotide match to both a V gene segment and a J gene segment. Rearrangements were classified as productive when the CDR3 lacked stop codons and remained in frame with V and J, and all other rearrangements were classified as non-productive. CDR3 was defined according to IMGT convention as the region running from the second conserved V-encoded cysteine to the conserved J-encoded phenylalanine. In an earlier analysis of approximately 590 of the donors, sequences lacking an unambiguous match to a single V gene segment were excluded. In an earlier analysis of approximately 590 of the donors, V segments were called functional above 56.7% productive rearrangements and were called segregating when the between-donor standard deviation exceeded 5%. A statistical classification framework was built to diagnose cytomegalovirus status from the catalog of TCR beta chain sequences. In a later analysis, V and J genes were assigned by comparing TCR nucleotide sequences against IMGT/GENE-DB human TR gene sequences. The TCRdist pipeline was used in a later analysis to assign CDR3 sequences and most-parsimonious VDJ recombination scenarios. A later analysis defined each TCR beta chain by its CDR3 amino acid sequence plus V-gene family, and excluded reads lacking a unique V-gene family. In a later analysis, several hundred highly shared, low-generation-probability nucleotide sequences were removed to address suspected cross-contamination and a sequencing artifact. For each public chain, a later analysis derived a clonal expansion index from normalized ranks of inferred template counts within each repertoire. Generation probabilities in a later analysis came from a VDJ recombination model fitted to out-of-frame rearrangements, and those results were checked against IGoR. Hypergeometric tests were used in a later analysis to score TCR-TCR, TCR-HLA and TCR-CMV co-occurrence, with a repertoire-size bias correction applied to the TCR pairs. In a later analysis, false discovery rates were estimated by permuting HLA or CMV assignments 20 times. In a later analysis, co-occurring TCRs were grouped using DBSCAN, with TCRdist sequence similarity added in when clustering inside HLA-allele-positive subsets. Repertoires with fewer than 30,000 or more than 120,000 public chains, plus five repertoires with anomalous nucleotide sharing, were excluded from co-occurrence clustering. What TCRdb holds here is the immuneACCESS table cut down to in-frame rearrangements. Part of the clones is not present; checked against another copy, under half of the missing clones reflect an unresolved V gene, and the others are unexplained. V, J and clone size were drawn from that table, and D and trimming were deduced from the DNA. This sample gives 140,000 to 150,000 clones in total; approximately 72% of them show up just once. The ten largest clonotypes hold 6.5% of the sample.

V gives up 0 bases and J gives up 6 bases, and the segment between their germline ends measures 13 bases. From the cysteine through the phenylalanine, the CDR3 covers 15 amino acids. Just CDR3 DNA is preserved here, 45 bases in frame from base 1. CDR1 and CDR2, per the germline V gene, are SGHRS and YFSETQ. General findings and caveats noted by the study authors: When HLA alleles, especially DR and DQ, strongly co-occurred, TCR associations were difficult to assign to individual alleles. In vitro tests confirmed that a few of the cytomegalovirus-associated TCR beta chains recognize cytomegalovirus antigens. In a later analysis, most CMV-associated TCR beta chains were found to appear HLA-restricted, with HLA associations seemingly driven largely by CMV exposure. Only TCR beta chains were sequenced in this cohort, and the absence of alpha or paired-chain data limited detectable features. Most TCR sequences were seen in very few donors, while some public TCRs were found in many individuals. Linkage disequilibrium might explain the correlated functional status among segregating V segments, but an unknown experimental factor could not be ruled out. Because counts were too low, fewer than 20 rarely observed V segments, including chromosome 9 orphons, were excluded from the earlier analysis of 587 of the donors. In an earlier analysis of about 600 of the donors, most TCR beta V segments appeared in productive rearrangements about 87% or about 30% of the time, broadly matching IMGT annotations. Immune exposure information for the cohort was limited to CMV serostatus. Specific HLA alleles were associated with 15,000 to 20,000 TCR beta sequences at a false discovery rate of 0.05 in a later analysis. The authors suggested that the approach could potentially be generalized to other disease states and immunological phenotypes. The presence/absence analyses assumed that sequencing depth was roughly uniform across donors, and that assumption may not be true. In a later analysis, TCR association rates were found to vary across HLA loci, with the most associated TCRs seen for DRB1 alleles and the fewest for HLA-C alleles. A cluster of highly shared sequence variants was judged likely to represent a technical artifact of the sequencing pipeline. The study gave a list of 150 to 200 TCR beta chains associated with cytomegalovirus. A further reported finding was that TCR beta sequences accurately predicted the HLA-A and HLA-B alleles for most subjects in the first cohort. Some IMGT-functional V segments, including TRBV6-2 and TRBV6-3, could not be told apart with the 87-base-pair reads, so those segments were excluded. In a later genetic analysis, a missense DCLRE1C variant was associated with V-gene and J-gene trimming of TCR beta chains, and the association was replicated in an independent cohort. According to a later analysis, parvovirus B19, influenza, CMV and Epstein-Barr virus appeared linked to several top co-occurrence clusters. In a later analysis, HLA-associated TCR beta chains showed more clonal expansion and lower generation probabilities than non-associated chains that were equally common. HLA typing was unavailable for some donors at each locus, so association tests used only the typed subset. According to a later genetic analysis, donors in an Asian-associated ancestry cluster had fewer N-insertions in productive TCRs than the approximately 710-donor mean. The classifier was reported to diagnose cytomegalovirus status with high specificity and sensitivity in both the original cohort and the validation cohort.

The cohort consisted of fewer than 700 healthy bone marrow donors. At the time of sampling, all cohort members were nominally healthy, though unrecorded immune exposures were likely present. The donor was CMV seronegative and belonged to the group of over 350 seronegative cohort members. A peripheral blood sample was provided by each donor, and peripheral blood mononuclear cells were used for TCR beta sequencing. The Qiagen DNeasy Blood Extraction Kit was used to extract genomic DNA from the blood cell samples. On this clone itself: This clone's antigen is unknown. No much larger clone exists at a distance of one base, and base qualities are not known.

The chain uses TRBV5-1 and TRBJ1-5; TRBD1 is possibly the D segment (6 matching bases). The receptor's source is a woman between 55 and 75 years old in good health and CMV-seronegative. The specimen sequenced was PBMCs. This receptor has the CDR3 CASSLGAAGVQPQHF. The DNA is as follows: TGCGCCAGCAGCTTGGGAGCGGCAGGGGTTCAGCCCCAGCATTTT.